This T cell receptor beta chain originates from a study of blood T cell repertoires in COVID-19. Trimming cost V 5 bases and J 5 bases, with 15 bases left between them. Germline V gene lookup returns CDR1 MDHEN and CDR2 SYDVKM. The CDR3 has 14 amino acids. Profiling relied on immunoSEQ multiplex PCR, and the TCRdb table lists in-frame clones only, not all of them. In the table there are 150,000 to 200,000 clones, more than 80% of which are singletons. This receptor was obtained from a man between 40 and 49 years old who had recovered from COVID-19. Specimen: PBMCs or T cells enriched from blood (not recorded which). The chain uses TRBV28 and TRBJ1-1, with D perhaps matching TRBD1 (5 bases). Here the CDR3 DNA reads TGTGCCAGCAGTCCCTATAGGGGAGGGACTGAAGCTTTCTTT. The encoded protein is CASSPYRGGTEAFF.